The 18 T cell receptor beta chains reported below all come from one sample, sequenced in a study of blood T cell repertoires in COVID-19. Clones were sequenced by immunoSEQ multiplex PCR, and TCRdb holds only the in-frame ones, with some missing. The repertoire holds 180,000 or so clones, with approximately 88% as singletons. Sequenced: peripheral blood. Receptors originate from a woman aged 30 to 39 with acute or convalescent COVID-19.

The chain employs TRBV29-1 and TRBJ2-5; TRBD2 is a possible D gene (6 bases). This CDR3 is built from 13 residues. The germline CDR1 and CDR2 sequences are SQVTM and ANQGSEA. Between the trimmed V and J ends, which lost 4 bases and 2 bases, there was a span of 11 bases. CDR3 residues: CSVAPGAQETQYF. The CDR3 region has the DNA TGCAGCGTTGCACCGGGAGCTCAAGAGACCCAGTACTTC.

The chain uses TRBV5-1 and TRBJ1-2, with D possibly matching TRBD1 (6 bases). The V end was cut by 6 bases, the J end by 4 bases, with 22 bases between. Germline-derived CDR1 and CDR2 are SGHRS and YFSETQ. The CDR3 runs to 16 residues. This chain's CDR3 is CASTSSPGGRIYGYTF. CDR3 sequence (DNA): TGCGCCAGCACATCTAGTCCCGGGGGGCGGATCTATGGCTACACCTTC.

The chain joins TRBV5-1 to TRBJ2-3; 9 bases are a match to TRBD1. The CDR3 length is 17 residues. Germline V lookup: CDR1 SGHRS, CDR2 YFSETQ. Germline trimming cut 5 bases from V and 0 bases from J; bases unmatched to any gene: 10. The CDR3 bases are TGCGCCAGCAGGCTACATAACAGGGGGCTAAGCACAGATACGCAGTATTTT. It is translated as CASRLHNRGLSTDTQYF.

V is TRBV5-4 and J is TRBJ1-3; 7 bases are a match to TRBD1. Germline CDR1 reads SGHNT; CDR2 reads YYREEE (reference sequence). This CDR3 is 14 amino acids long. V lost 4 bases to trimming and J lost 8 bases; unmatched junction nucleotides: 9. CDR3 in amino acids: CASSRQGPIDTIYF. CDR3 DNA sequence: TGTGCCAGCAGCCGACAGGGCCCGATAGACACCATATATTTT.

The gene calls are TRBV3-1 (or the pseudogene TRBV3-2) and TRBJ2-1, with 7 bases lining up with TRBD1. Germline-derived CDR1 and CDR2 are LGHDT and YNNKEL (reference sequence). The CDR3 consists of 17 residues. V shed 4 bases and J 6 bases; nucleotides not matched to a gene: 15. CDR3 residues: CASSPPPSRTGLNEQFF. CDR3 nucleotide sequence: TGTGCCAGCAGCCCGCCCCCATCGAGGACAGGTCTCAATGAGCAGTTCTTC.

DNA of the CDR3: TGTGCCAGCAGCTTAGTTACCGGGGTAACCGGGGAGCTGTTTTTT. It is translated as CASSLVTGVTGELFF. The chain is built from TRBV11-2 and TRBJ2-2; D may be TRBD2 (5 bases). CDR1 SGHAT and CDR2 FQNNGV come from the germline V gene. The V end was cut by 1 base, the J end by 5 bases, with 11 bases between. The CDR3 is 15 residues long.

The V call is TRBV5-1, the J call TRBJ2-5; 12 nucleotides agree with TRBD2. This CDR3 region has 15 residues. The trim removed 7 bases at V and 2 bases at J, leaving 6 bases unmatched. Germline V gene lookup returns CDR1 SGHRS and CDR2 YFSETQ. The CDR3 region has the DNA TGCGCCAGCGGGAGACTAGCGGGGGTTCAAGAGACCCAGTACTTC. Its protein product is CASGRLAGVQETQYF.

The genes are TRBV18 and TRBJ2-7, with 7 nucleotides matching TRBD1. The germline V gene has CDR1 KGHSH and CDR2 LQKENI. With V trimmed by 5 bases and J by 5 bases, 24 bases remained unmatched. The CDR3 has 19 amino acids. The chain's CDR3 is CASSEGTDTGLRSYDEQYF. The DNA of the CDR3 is TGTGCCAGCTCAGAAGGGACAGATACCGGACTGAGGAGCTACGACGAGCAGTACTTC.

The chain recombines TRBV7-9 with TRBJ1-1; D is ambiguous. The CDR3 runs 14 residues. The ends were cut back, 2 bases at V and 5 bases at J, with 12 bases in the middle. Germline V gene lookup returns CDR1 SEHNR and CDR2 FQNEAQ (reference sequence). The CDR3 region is CASSLQYGETEAFF. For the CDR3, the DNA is TGTGCCAGCAGCTTACAATACGGGGAAACTGAAGCTTTCTTT.

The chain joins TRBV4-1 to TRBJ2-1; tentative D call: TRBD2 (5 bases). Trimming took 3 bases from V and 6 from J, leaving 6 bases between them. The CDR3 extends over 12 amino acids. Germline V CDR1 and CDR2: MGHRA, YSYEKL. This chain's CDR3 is CASSQRANEQFF. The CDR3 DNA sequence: TGCGCCAGCAGCCAGAGGGCCAATGAGCAGTTCTTC.

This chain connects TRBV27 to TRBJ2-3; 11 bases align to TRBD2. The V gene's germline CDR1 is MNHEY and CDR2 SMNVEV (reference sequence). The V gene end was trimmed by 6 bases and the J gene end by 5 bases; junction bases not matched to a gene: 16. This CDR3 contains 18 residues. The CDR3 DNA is TGTGCCAGCAGGGGGGGGCTTAGCGGGAGGGCCGTAGGAGATACGCAGTATTTT. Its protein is CASRGGLSGRAVGDTQYF.

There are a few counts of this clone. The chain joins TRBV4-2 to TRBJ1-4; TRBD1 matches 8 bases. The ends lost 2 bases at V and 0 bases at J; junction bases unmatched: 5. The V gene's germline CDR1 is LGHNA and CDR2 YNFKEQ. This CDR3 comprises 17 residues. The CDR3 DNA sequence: TGTGCCAGCAGCCAACAGGGGGCGGATGCAACTAATGAAAAACTGTTTTTT. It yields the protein CASSQQGADATNEKLFF.

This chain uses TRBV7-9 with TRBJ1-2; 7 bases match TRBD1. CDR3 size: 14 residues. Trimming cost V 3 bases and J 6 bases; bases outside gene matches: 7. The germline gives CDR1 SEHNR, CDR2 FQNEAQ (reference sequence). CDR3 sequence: CASSFTQGLDGYTF. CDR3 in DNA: TGTGCCAGCAGCTTTACACAGGGGCTAGATGGCTACACCTTC.

In DNA form, the CDR3 reads TGTGCCAGCAGCTTGTTGGGGCAGAGGGAGACCCAGTACTTC. It is translated as CASSLLGQRETQYF. The chain carries TRBV5-5 and TRBJ2-5, with D maybe TRBD1 (5 bases). CDR3 length: 14 amino acids. Germline CDR1 is SGHKS and CDR2 is YYEKEE (reference sequence). V was trimmed by 1 base and J by 5 bases, leaving 12 bases between them.

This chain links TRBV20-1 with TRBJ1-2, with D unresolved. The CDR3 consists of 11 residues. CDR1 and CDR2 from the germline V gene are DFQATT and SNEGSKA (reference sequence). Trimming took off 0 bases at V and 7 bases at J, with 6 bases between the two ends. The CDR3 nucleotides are TGCAGTGCTAGAGATGGCATTGGCTACACCTTC. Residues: CSARDGIGYTF.

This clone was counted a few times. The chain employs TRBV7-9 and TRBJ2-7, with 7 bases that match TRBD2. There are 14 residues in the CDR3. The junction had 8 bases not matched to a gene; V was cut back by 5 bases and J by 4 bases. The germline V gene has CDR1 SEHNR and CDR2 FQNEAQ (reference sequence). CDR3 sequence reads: CASSTGTKSYEQYF. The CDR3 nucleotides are TGTGCCAGCAGCACCGGGACTAAGTCTTACGAGCAGTACTTC.

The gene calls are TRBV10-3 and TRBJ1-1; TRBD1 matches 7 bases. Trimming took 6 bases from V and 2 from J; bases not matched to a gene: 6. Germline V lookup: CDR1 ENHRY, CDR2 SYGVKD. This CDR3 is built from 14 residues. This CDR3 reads CAIRPQGHNTEAFF. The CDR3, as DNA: TGTGCCATCAGACCACAGGGGCATAACACTGAAGCTTTCTTT.

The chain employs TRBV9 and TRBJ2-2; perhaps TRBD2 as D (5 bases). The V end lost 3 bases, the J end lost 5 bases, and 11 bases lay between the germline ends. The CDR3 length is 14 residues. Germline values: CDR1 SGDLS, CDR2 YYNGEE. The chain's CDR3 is CASSERGPTGELFF. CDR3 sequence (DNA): TGTGCCAGCAGCGAGCGCGGGCCAACCGGGGAGCTGTTTTTT. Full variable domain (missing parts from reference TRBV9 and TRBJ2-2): DSGVTQTPKHLITATGQRVTLRCSPRSGDLSVYWYQQSLDQGLQFLIQYYNGEERAKGNILERFSAQQFPDLHSELNLSSLELGDSALYFCASSERGPTGELFFGEGSRLTVL.